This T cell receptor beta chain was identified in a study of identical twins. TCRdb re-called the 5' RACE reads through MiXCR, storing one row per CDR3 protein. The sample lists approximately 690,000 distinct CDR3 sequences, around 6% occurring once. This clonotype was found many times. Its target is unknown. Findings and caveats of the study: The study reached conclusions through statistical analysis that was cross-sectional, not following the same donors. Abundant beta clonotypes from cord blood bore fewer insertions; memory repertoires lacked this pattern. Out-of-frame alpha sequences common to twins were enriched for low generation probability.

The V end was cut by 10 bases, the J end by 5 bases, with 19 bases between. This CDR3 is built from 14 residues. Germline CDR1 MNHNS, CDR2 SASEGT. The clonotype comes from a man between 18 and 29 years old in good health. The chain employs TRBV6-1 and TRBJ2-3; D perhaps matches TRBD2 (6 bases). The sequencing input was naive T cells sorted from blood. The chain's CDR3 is CAIPRVAAGDTQYF. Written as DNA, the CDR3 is TGTGCCATCCCAAGGGTAGCGGCGGGAGATACGCAGTATTTT.